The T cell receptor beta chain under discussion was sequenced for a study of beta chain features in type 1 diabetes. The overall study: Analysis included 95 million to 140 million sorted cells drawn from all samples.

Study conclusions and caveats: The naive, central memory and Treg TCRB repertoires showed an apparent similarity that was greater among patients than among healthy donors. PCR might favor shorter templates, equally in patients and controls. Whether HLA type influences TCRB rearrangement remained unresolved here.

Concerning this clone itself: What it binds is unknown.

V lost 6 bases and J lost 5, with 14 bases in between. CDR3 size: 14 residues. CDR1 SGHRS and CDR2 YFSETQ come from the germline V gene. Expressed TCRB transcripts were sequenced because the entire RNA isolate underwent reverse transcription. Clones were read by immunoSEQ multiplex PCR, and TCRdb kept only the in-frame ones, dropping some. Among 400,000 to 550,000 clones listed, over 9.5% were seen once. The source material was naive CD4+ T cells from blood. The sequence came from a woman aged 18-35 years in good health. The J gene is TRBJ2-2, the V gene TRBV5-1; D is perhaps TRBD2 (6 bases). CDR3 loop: CASTTGDGTGELFF. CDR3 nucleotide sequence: TGCGCCAGCACGACGGGAGACGGGACCGGGGAGCTGTTTTTT.